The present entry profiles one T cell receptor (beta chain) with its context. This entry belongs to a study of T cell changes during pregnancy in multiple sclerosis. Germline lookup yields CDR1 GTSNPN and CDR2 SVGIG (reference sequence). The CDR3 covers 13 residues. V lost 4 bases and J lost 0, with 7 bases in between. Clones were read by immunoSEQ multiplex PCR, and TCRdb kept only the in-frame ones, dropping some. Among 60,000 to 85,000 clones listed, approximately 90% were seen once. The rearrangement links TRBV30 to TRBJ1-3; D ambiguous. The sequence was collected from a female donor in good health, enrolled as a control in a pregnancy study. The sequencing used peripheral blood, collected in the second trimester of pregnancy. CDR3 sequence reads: CAWNGDSGNTIYF. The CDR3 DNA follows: TGTGCCTGGAACGGAGACTCTGGAAACACCATATATTTT. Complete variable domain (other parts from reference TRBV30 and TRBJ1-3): SQTIHQWPATLVQPVGSPLSLECTVEGTSNPNLYWYRQAAGRGLQLLFYSVGIGQISSEVPQNLSASRPQDRQFILSSKKLLLSDSGFYLCAWNGDSGNTIYFGEGSWLTVV.